What follows is one TCR beta chain and its context. Its antigen is unknown. Generated by immunoSEQ multiplex PCR, the TCRdb table keeps only in-frame clones and is missing some. The sample shows about 440,000 clones, about 90% of them seen only once. Documented treatment: some 19 received Ad26.COV2.S at low or high dose, single or two shots; roughly five received placebo; per-sample allocation not given. Repertoires come from day 63 after the first vaccine or placebo injection. This specimen belongs to a study of Ad26.COV2.S vaccination and SARS-CoV-2 variants. General study findings and limits: In vaccinated individuals, spike-specific CD8+ and CD4+ T cell responses reportedly displayed substantial breadth.

This CDR3 is 14 amino acids long. Deletions cut 0 bases from V and 0 bases from J, with 7 bases between. From germline, CDR1 is SGDLS and CDR2 YYNGEE. This clonotype was obtained from a person aged 18-65 years who received the Ad26.COV2.S COVID-19 vaccine or a placebo. The specimen comprised peripheral blood, sampled in a trial of Ad26.COV2.S vaccine versus placebo. The chain links TRBV9 to TRBJ2-7; no clear D. CDR3 region: CASSVGDFSYEQYF. DNA of the CDR3: TGTGCCAGCAGCGTAGGGGATTTCTCCTACGAGCAGTACTTC.